This is a list of T cell receptor beta chains from one sample in a study of response to subunit inactivated influenza vaccine. TCRdb reprocessed the RT-PCR reads via MiXCR and lists one record per CDR3 protein. Of approximately 500,000 distinct CDR3 sequences listed, roughly 13% are singletons. Sequenced material: PBMCs from blood, taken roughly 46 days after vaccination. Receptors originate from a man aged 45-60 years who received an inactivated influenza vaccine. Each CDR3 is given with its conserved first and last residue. D genes are given only for firm matches. Expanded clones are given a class, and other clones once, few, many or no size at all.

d_gene: TRBD2; j_gene: TRBJ2-1; v_gene: TRBV28; abundance: .; CDR3aa: CASSKGRADNEQFF; CDR3nt: TGTGCCAGCTCGAAGGGGAGGGCTGACAATGAGCAGTTCTTC
d_gene: TRBD1; j_gene: TRBJ1-6; v_gene: TRBV20-1; abundance: .; CDR3aa: CSASDRGSYNSPLHF; CDR3nt: TGCAGTGCTTCGGACAGGGGCTCCTATAATTCACCCCTCCACTTT
d_gene: .; j_gene: TRBJ2-5; v_gene: TRBV13; abundance: few; CDR3aa: CASSSPSQGGETQYF; CDR3nt: TGTGCCAGCAGCTCCCCCTCTCAGGGCGGAGAGACCCAGTACTTC
d_gene: TRBD1; j_gene: TRBJ1-5; v_gene: TRBV11-2; abundance: .; CDR3aa: CASSLHRGQPQHF; CDR3nt: TGTGCCAGCAGCTTACACAGGGGTCAGCCCCAGCATTTT
d_gene: .; j_gene: TRBJ2-1; v_gene: TRBV20-1; abundance: many; CDR3aa: CSARGVGYNEQFF; CDR3nt: TGCAGTGCTAGGGGAGTGGGATACAATGAGCAGTTCTTC
d_gene: TRBD1; j_gene: TRBJ1-1; v_gene: TRBV6-5; abundance: few; CDR3aa: CASSYSGPQGANTEAFF; CDR3nt: TGTGCCAGCAGTTACTCGGGCCCACAGGGGGCGAACACTGAAGCTTTCTTT
d_gene: TRBD2; j_gene: TRBJ2-5; v_gene: TRBV12-3/TRBV12-4; abundance: many; CDR3aa: CASSLGTSRETQYF; CDR3nt: TGTGCCAGCAGCCTCGGGACTAGCCGAGAGACCCAGTACTTC
d_gene: TRBD2; j_gene: TRBJ2-1; v_gene: TRBV29-1; abundance: .; CDR3aa: CSVEDKRWGIGLAGVFF; CDR3nt: TGCAGCGTTGAAGATAAGAGGTGGGGGATCGGACTAGCGGGAGTGTTCTTC
d_gene: TRBD2; j_gene: TRBJ2-1; v_gene: TRBV10-3; abundance: few; CDR3aa: CAISEPGLAGGYNEQFF; CDR3nt: TGTGCCATCAGTGAGCCGGGACTAGCGGGAGGGTACAATGAGCAGTTCTTC
d_gene: TRBD2; j_gene: TRBJ2-5; v_gene: TRBV28; abundance: .; CDR3aa: CASSFLEAGGQETQYF; CDR3nt: TGTGCCAGCAGTTTTCTCGAGGCGGGAGGACAAGAGACCCAGTACTTC
d_gene: TRBD1; j_gene: TRBJ2-1; v_gene: TRBV4-3; abundance: few; CDR3aa: CASSQGLPGQGSYNEQFF; CDR3nt: TGCGCCAGCAGCCAAGGATTACCGGGACAGGGCTCCTACAATGAGCAGTTCTTC
d_gene: .; j_gene: TRBJ2-1; v_gene: TRBV7-8; abundance: few; CDR3aa: CASSLGWGFLSRTYNEQFF; CDR3nt: TGTGCCAGCAGCTTAGGTTGGGGGTTCTTATCTAGAACTTACAATGAGCAGTTCTTC
d_gene: .; j_gene: TRBJ1-2; v_gene: TRBV19; abundance: .; CDR3aa: CASSNGLNYGYTF; CDR3nt: TGTGCCAGTAGTAACGGACTGAACTATGGCTACACCTTC
d_gene: .; j_gene: TRBJ2-7; v_gene: TRBV7-9; abundance: .; CDR3aa: CASSSLGPYEQYF; CDR3nt: TGTGCCAGCAGCTCGTTGGGACCCTACGAGCAGTACTTC
d_gene: TRBD1; j_gene: TRBJ1-1; v_gene: TRBV7-9; abundance: few; CDR3aa: CASSLASGTGVGKAFF; CDR3nt: TGTGCCAGCAGCTTAGCTAGCGGTACAGGGGTCGGTAAAGCTTTCTTT
d_gene: .; j_gene: TRBJ2-5; v_gene: TRBV6-6; abundance: .; CDR3aa: CASSPFRETQYF; CDR3nt: TGTGCCAGCAGTCCGTTTAGAGAGACCCAGTACTTC
d_gene: .; j_gene: TRBJ1-3; v_gene: TRBV25-1; abundance: once; CDR3aa: CASSATGTIYF; CDR3nt: TGTGCCAGCAGTGCCACGGGCACCATATATTTT
d_gene: TRBD2; j_gene: TRBJ2-1; v_gene: TRBV11-1; abundance: .; CDR3aa: CASSLAGGPPDVSYNEQFF; CDR3nt: TGTGCCAGCAGTCTGGCGGGAGGCCCTCCTGATGTATCCTACAATGAGCAGTTCTTC
d_gene: .; j_gene: TRBJ2-5; v_gene: TRBV5-1; abundance: many; CDR3aa: CASSTGLGNEETQYF; CDR3nt: TGCGCCAGCAGCACGGGATTGGGGAACGAAGAGACCCAGTACTTC
d_gene: .; j_gene: TRBJ1-2; v_gene: TRBV12-3/TRBV12-4; abundance: .; CDR3aa: CASSPLEGTYGYTF; CDR3nt: TGTGCCAGCAGTCCCCTCGAGGGGACCTATGGCTACACCTTC
d_gene: .; j_gene: TRBJ2-4; v_gene: TRBV20-1; abundance: .; CDR3aa: CSARDGLAWNIQYF; CDR3nt: TGCAGTGCTAGAGACGGCCTAGCCTGGAACATTCAGTACTTC
d_gene: TRBD1; j_gene: TRBJ1-2; v_gene: TRBV28; abundance: few; CDR3aa: CASKLGQGASGYTF; CDR3nt: TGTGCCAGCAAACTGGGACAGGGGGCGTCTGGCTACACCTTC
d_gene: TRBD2; j_gene: TRBJ2-5; v_gene: TRBV20-1; abundance: .; CDR3aa: CSARRLAGAPKQETQYF; CDR3nt: TGCAGTGCTAGAAGACTAGCGGGAGCCCCCAAACAAGAGACCCAGTACTTC
d_gene: TRBD2; j_gene: TRBJ2-1; v_gene: TRBV10-3; abundance: few; CDR3aa: CAISESRQRGGSYNEQFF; CDR3nt: TGTGCCATCAGTGAGTCGAGGCAACGGGGGGGGTCCTACAATGAGCAGTTCTTC
d_gene: TRBD1; j_gene: TRBJ2-7; v_gene: TRBV20-1; abundance: .; CDR3aa: CSARAYRGRDYEQYF; CDR3nt: TGCAGTGCTAGAGCCTACAGGGGAAGGGACTACGAGCAGTACTTC
d_gene: TRBD1; j_gene: TRBJ2-2; v_gene: TRBV24-1; abundance: few; CDR3aa: CATSDPRQGTATGELFF; CDR3nt: TGTGCCACCAGTGACCCCCGACAGGGAACTGCCACCGGGGAGCTGTTTTTT
d_gene: .; j_gene: TRBJ2-7; v_gene: TRBV18; abundance: few; CDR3aa: CASSQGEEQYF; CDR3nt: TGTGCCAGCTCACAAGGGGAAGAGCAGTACTTC
d_gene: .; j_gene: TRBJ2-1; v_gene: TRBV5-6; abundance: few; CDR3aa: CASSLALAREQFF; CDR3nt: TGTGCCAGCAGCTTGGCCCTGGCACGGGAGCAGTTCTTC
d_gene: TRBD2; j_gene: TRBJ2-7; v_gene: TRBV12-3/TRBV12-4; abundance: .; CDR3aa: CASRTSGGLGEQYF; CDR3nt: TGTGCCAGCAGGACTAGCGGGGGCTTGGGGGAGCAGTACTTC
d_gene: .; j_gene: TRBJ1-6; v_gene: TRBV5-5; abundance: many; CDR3aa: CASSYRDPNSPLHF; CDR3nt: TGTGCCAGCAGCTACAGGGACCCGAATTCACCCCTCCACTTT
d_gene: TRBD1; j_gene: TRBJ2-1; v_gene: TRBV7-2; abundance: few; CDR3aa: CASSSDREQFF; CDR3nt: TGTGCCAGCAGCTCGGACAGGGAGCAGTTCTTC